This TCR beta chain was identified in a study of blood T cells in healthy people across ages. Primed by a sample-barcoded 5' primer and a J-beta primer mix, a second PCR proceeded for 7 to 11 cycles. Each TCR beta cDNA got a 12-nucleotide random molecular identifier. TCRdb ran MiXCR on the 5' RACE reads and lists one entry per CDR3 protein. The sample includes 1.5 million to 2 million distinct CDR3 sequences, 49% of them seen just once. With V trimmed by 3 bases and J by 4 bases, 7 bases remained unmatched. The CDR3 consists of 14 residues. Germline V lookup: CDR1 DFQATT, CDR2 SNEGSKA (reference sequence).

Sequenced material: blood. J is TRBJ2-5 and V is TRBV20-1; 8 positions agree with TRBD1. The source of this sequence is a woman in her thirties or forties in good health. The CDR3 region has the DNA TGCAGTGCTAGTTTGGTAACAGGGGGAGAGACCCAGTACTTC. Translation gives CSASLVTGGETQYF.